One sample yielded the 32 T cell receptor beta chains listed below, sequenced in a study of blood T cell repertoires in COVID-19. Here immunoSEQ multiplex PCR was the method, and the copy in TCRdb shows in-frame clones only, minus some. The sample includes roughly 250,000 clones, about 85% of them seen just once. The sample was peripheral blood. The source is a human donor with COVID-19, enrolled during active disease. The donor label of this sample is uncertain.

This clone was picked up a small number of times. The V gene is TRBV28, the J gene TRBJ2-7; 12 positions agree with TRBD2. Germline V CDR1 and CDR2: MDHEN, SYDVKM. This CDR3 has 15 amino acids. The V and J ends lost 6 bases and 1 base, in that order; junction bases with no gene match: 4. CDR3 nucleotides: TGTGCCAGCAGGCCCCTAGCGGGAGGGTCCTACGAGCAGTACTTC. The encoded protein is CASRPLAGGSYEQYF.

V usage is TRBV7-3 and J usage is TRBJ2-3, with TRBD1 matching over 10 bases. Trimming removed 2 bases from V and 5 bases from J; junction bases left unmatched: 4. CDR3 length: 15 residues. Germline V gives CDR1 SGHTA, CDR2 FQGTGA. The chain's CDR3 is CASSLVGTGEDTQYF. DNA for the CDR3: TGTGCCAGCAGCTTAGTTGGGACAGGGGAAGATACGCAGTATTTT. The full variable domain, completed using reference TRBV7-3 and TRBJ2-3, is GAGVSQTPSNKVTEKGKYVELRCDPISGHTALYWYRQSLGQGPEFLIYFQGTGAADDSGLPNDRFFAVRPEGSVSTLKIQRTERGDSAVYLCASSLVGTGEDTQYFGPGTRLTVL.

The rearrangement joins TRBV19 to TRBJ1-2; no clear D. The CDR3 is 14 amino acids. Trimming cost V 4 bases and J 0 bases, with 9 bases left between them. Germline V gene lookup returns CDR1 LNHDA and CDR2 SQIVND (reference sequence). CDR3 DNA sequence: TGTGCCAGTAGTACCACGGGAGCTAACTATGGCTACACCTTC. This encodes CASSTTGANYGYTF.

In DNA, the CDR3 is TGTGCCATCAGTGAGTCGTACAGGGAGAACACTGAAGCTTTCTTT. Translation gives CAISESYRENTEAFF. The V gene is TRBV10-3, the J gene TRBJ1-1, with D possibly being TRBD1 (6 bases). Trimming took off 0 bases at V and 1 base at J, with 9 bases between the two ends. The CDR3 runs to 15 residues. CDR1 ENHRY and CDR2 SYGVKD come from the germline V gene.

The chain combines TRBV9 with TRBJ1-1; 9 bases are a match to TRBD1. J gave up 6 bases and V 0 bases, and 6 bases lay outside the gene matches. The CDR3 is made up of 15 amino acids. Germline CDR1 is SGDLS and CDR2 is YYNGEE. The CDR3 loop is CASSVGGQGRAEAFF. As DNA, the CDR3 is TGTGCCAGCAGCGTAGGAGGACAGGGGCGAGCTGAAGCTTTCTTT. The full variable domain, in which reference TRBV9 and TRBJ1-1 provide the parts outside the CDR3, is DSGVTQTPKHLITATGQRVTLRCSPRSGDLSVYWYQQSLDQGLQFLIQYYNGEERAKGNILERFSAQQFPDLHSELNLSSLELGDSALYFCASSVGGQGRAEAFFGQGTRLTVV.

This clone has only a few counts. This chain joins TRBV6-1 and TRBJ1-1; D gene unclear. CDR1 MNHNS and CDR2 SASEGT come from the germline V gene. With 2 bases removed from V and 0 bases from J, the gap between germline ends came to 10 bases. CDR3 length: 15 amino acids. Written as DNA, the CDR3 is TGTGCCAGCAGTGAAAGTGCAGATATGAACACTGAAGCTTTCTTT. Translating it yields CASSESADMNTEAFF.

The chain couples TRBV19 to TRBJ1-5; TRBD1 might be the D (6 bases). The germline gives CDR1 LNHDA, CDR2 SQIVND (reference sequence). V dropped 5 bases and J dropped 3 bases, with 20 bases sitting between them. CDR3 length equals 17 residues. The CDR3 DNA is TGTGCCAGTAGTGCCCTCCCCCCAGGGGCCACCAATCAGCCCCAGCATTTT. Its translation is CASSALPPGATNQPQHF.

The chain is built from TRBV3-1 (or the pseudogene TRBV3-2) and TRBJ2-1; 8 nucleotides align to TRBD2. Germline loops: CDR1 LGHDT, CDR2 YNNKEL (reference sequence). Losses at the gene ends were 2 bases for V and 0 bases for J; bases not matched to a gene: 6. The CDR3 runs to 17 residues. The CDR3 loop reads CASSQLGGRLSYNEQFF. CDR3 nucleotides: TGTGCCAGCAGCCAATTAGGCGGGAGGCTCTCCTACAATGAGCAGTTCTTC.

The chain employs TRBV11-3 and TRBJ2-7; 13 bases line up with TRBD2. V dropped 5 bases and J dropped 5; count of bases not matched to a gene: 3. CDR3 length: 14 residues. Germline V gives CDR1 SGHNT, CDR2 YENEEA. CDR3 DNA sequence: TGTGCCAGCAGCCGCGGGACTAGCGGGAACGAGCAGTACTTC. Its protein is CASSRGTSGNEQYF.

The chain couples TRBV28 to TRBJ2-1, with D possibly matching TRBD2 (5 bases). Germline CDR1 and CDR2: MDHEN and SYDVKM. This CDR3 is built from 19 residues. V shed 2 bases and J shed 2 bases, with 22 bases lying between them. The CDR3: CASSLVPRLMARAYNEQFF. CDR3 sequence (DNA): TGTGCCAGCAGTTTAGTACCCCGCCTTATGGCGAGGGCCTACAATGAGCAGTTCTTC.

The J gene is TRBJ2-1, the V gene TRBV11-3; 8 bases align to TRBD2. After removal of 2 bases from V and 10 bases from J, the junction contained 4 bases not matched to a gene. The germline CDR1 and CDR2 sequences are SGHNT and YENEEA. The CDR3 has 13 amino acids. The CDR3 DNA follows: TGTGCCAGCAGCTTAAATCGACTAGCGGAGCAGTTCTTC. This gives the protein CASSLNRLAEQFF.

This clone has at least ten counts. The chain employs TRBV11-2 and TRBJ2-3; D not resolved. Germline CDR1 SGHAT, CDR2 FQNNGV. This CDR3 is built from 12 residues. The V and J ends lost 3 bases and 6 bases respectively, with 7 bases between them. CDR3 in amino acids: CASSFTVDTQYF. The CDR3 DNA follows: TGTGCCAGCAGCTTTACAGTTGATACGCAGTATTTT. Full variable domain (outside the CDR3, taken from reference TRBV11-2 and TRBJ2-3): EAGVAQSPRYKIIEKRQSVAFWCNPISGHATLYWYQQILGQGPKLLIQFQNNGVVDDSQLPKDRFSAERLKGVDSTLKIQPAKLEDSAVYLCASSFTVDTQYFGPGTRLTVL.

CDR3 in amino acids: CASSFPGEETQYF. CDR3 coding DNA: TGCGCCAGCAGCTTTCCAGGGGAAGAGACCCAGTACTTC. The V call is TRBV5-1, the J call TRBJ2-5, with a tentative D call TRBD1 (6 bases). The CDR3 runs 13 residues. The germline V gene has CDR1 SGHRS and CDR2 YFSETQ. With 2 bases removed from V and 3 bases from J, the gap between germline ends came to 8 bases. The whole variable domain, remainder taken from reference TRBV5-1 and TRBJ2-5, is KAGVTQTPRYLIKTRGQQVTLSCSPISGHRSVSWYQQTPGQGLQFLFEYFSETQRNKGNFPGRFSGRQFSNSRSEMNVSTLELGDSALYLCASSFPGEETQYFGPGTRLLVL.

The J gene is TRBJ2-7, the V gene TRBV6-2 or TRBV6-3; perhaps TRBD2 as D (6 bases). The CDR3 is 16 residues long. Trimming left V 0 bases short and J 9 bases short, with 21 bases between. Looked up from germline, CDR1 is MNHEY and CDR2 is SVGEGT. The CDR3 protein is CASSYSAPGLPRGQYF. The DNA for the CDR3 is TGTGCCAGCAGTTACTCAGCACCGGGACTCCCTCGTGGGCAGTACTTC.

The chain uses TRBV6-5 and TRBJ2-3; 10 bases align to TRBD1. V lost 8 bases, J lost 2 bases, and 4 bases stayed unmatched. This CDR3 is built from 14 residues. Germline lookup yields CDR1 MNHEY and CDR2 SVGAGI. CDR3 nucleotides: TGTGCCAGCGGGGACAGGGGAACCACAGATACGCAGTATTTT. Amino acid sequence: CASGDRGTTDTQYF.

CDR3 residues: CASSLWSSGETQYF. CDR3 DNA: TGCGCCAGCAGCTTATGGTCTAGCGGCGAGACCCAGTACTTC. This chain connects TRBV5-1 to TRBJ2-5, with 7 bases fitting TRBD2. The germline CDR1 and CDR2 sequences are SGHRS and YFSETQ. CDR3 size: 14 residues. V gave up 2 bases and J gave up 5 bases; unmatched junction bases: 6.

The rearrangement links TRBV30 to TRBJ1-5; the D is unclear. Germline CDR1 reads GTSNPN; CDR2 reads SVGIG (reference sequence). The CDR3 consists of 14 residues. Trimming took 0 bases from V and 5 from J, leaving 11 bases between them. The CDR3 DNA reads TGTGCCTGGAGTGTAACCGCTGCGGATCAGCCCCAGCATTTT. Its protein is CAWSVTAADQPQHF. The full variable domain, in which reference TRBV30 and TRBJ1-5 provide the parts outside the CDR3, is SQTIHQWPATLVQPVGSPLSLECTVEGTSNPNLYWYRQAAGRGLQLLFYSVGIGQISSEVPQNLSASRPQDRQFILSSKKLLLSDSGFYLCAWSVTAADQPQHFGDGTRLSIL.

There are a few counts of this clone. V usage is TRBV7-2 and J usage is TRBJ1-1; TRBD1 matches at 8 bases. Trimming cost V 5 bases and J 5 bases; bases outside gene matches: 10. The length of the CDR3 is 15 residues. CDR1 is SGHTA, CDR2 FQGNSA, per germline. The CDR3 spells CASSQNQGARTEAFF. CDR3 DNA: TGTGCCAGCAGCCAAAACCAGGGGGCGAGGACTGAAGCTTTCTTT.

This clone was counted once. The CDR3 loop is CSASQRGQTYEQYF. As DNA, the CDR3 is TGCAGTGCTAGTCAGCGGGGGCAAACCTACGAGCAGTACTTC. The chain links TRBV20-1 to TRBJ2-7; TRBD2 matches at 8 bases. The V segment lost 3 bases and the J segment 2 bases; nucleotides outside the gene matches: 6. CDR1 is DFQATT and CDR2 is SNEGSKA in the germline V gene (reference sequence). The CDR3 covers 14 residues.

V usage is TRBV9 and J usage is TRBJ2-7; unclear D gene. The CDR3 length is 15 residues. Germline CDR1 and CDR2: SGDLS and YYNGEE. V was clipped by 0 bases and J by 3 bases, with 13 bases between them. CDR3 coding DNA: TGTGCCAGCAGCGTAGACCCCCTGGCTAGCTACGAGCAGTACTTC. It translates to CASSVDPLASYEQYF.

The chain employs TRBV7-2 and TRBJ1-2; TRBD1 is a possible D gene (6 bases). Per germline, CDR1 SGHTA and CDR2 FQGNSA. The ends were cut back, 1 base at V and 8 bases at J, with 20 bases in the middle. The CDR3 contains 16 residues. CDR3 sequence (DNA): TGTGCCAGCAGCTTAGAACCGGGACACCTAGGCGGGGGCTACACCTTC. Protein product: CASSLEPGHLGGGYTF.

This clone showed up just once. The chain carries TRBV4-3 and TRBJ1-2, with D uncertain. CDR3 length: 15 residues. CDR1 and CDR2 from the germline V gene are LGHNA and YSLEER. Trimming took 4 bases from V and 4 from J, leaving 16 bases between them. CDR3 loop: CASSPKVELGYGYTF. In DNA, the CDR3 is TGCGCCAGCAGCCCGAAGGTGGAGTTGGGCTATGGCTACACCTTC.

The V call is TRBV5-1, the J call TRBJ2-7; D call uncertain. CDR3 length: 13 amino acids. V was pared by 0 bases and J by 2 bases, with 6 bases between. Germline V gene lookup returns CDR1 SGHRS and CDR2 YFSETQ. The CDR3: CASSLAVAYEQYF. The CDR3 coding sequence is TGCGCCAGCAGCTTGGCAGTCGCCTACGAGCAGTACTTC.

For this clone: At one end the junction does not follow the germline gene, possibly because of a read error. The chain couples TRBV10-1 to TRBJ1-1, with TRBD1 identical over 9 bases. Germline CDR1 reads WNHNN; CDR2 reads SYGVQD (reference sequence). The length of the CDR3 is 12 residues. DNA for the CDR3: TGCGCCACCAGTCCGGGACAGGGTTGGGCTTTCTTT. Amino acid sequence: CATSPGQGWAFF.

The chain recombines TRBV4-3 with TRBJ1-1, with D hard to call. CDR1 and CDR2 from the germline V gene are LGHNA and YSLEER. This CDR3 has 14 amino acids. Trimming removed 0 bases at V and 8 bases at J, with 13 bases between. CDR3 sequence reads: CASSQERAMREAFF. The CDR3 coding sequence is TGCGCCAGCAGCCAAGAGCGGGCCATGCGGGAAGCTTTCTTT.

V is TRBV10-3 and J is TRBJ2-4, with 10 bases fitting TRBD2. This CDR3 contains 18 residues. V gave up 9 bases and J gave up 1 base; unmatched junction bases: 15. Germline CDR1 ENHRY, CDR2 SYGVKD. The CDR3 here is CAIGGEASGSKAKNIQYF. The CDR3 DNA is TGTGCCATTGGGGGAGAGGCTAGCGGGAGTAAGGCCAAAAACATTCAGTACTTC.

This clone was seen a single time. This chain connects TRBV20-1 to TRBJ1-4, with TRBD1 matching over 10 bases. Trimming at V came to 3 bases and at J to 6 bases, leaving 4 bases not matched to a gene. CDR1 is DFQATT, CDR2 SNEGSKA, per germline (reference sequence). The CDR3 totals 14 residues. This chain's CDR3 is CSASTGTGDEKLFF. The CDR3 DNA sequence: TGCAGTGCTAGTACCGGGACAGGGGATGAAAAACTGTTTTTT.

DNA for the CDR3: TGTGCCAGTTCCCAGCGGGATAGGGGTTACGAGCAGTACTTC. This codes for CASSQRDRGYEQYF. The chain is built from TRBV19 and TRBJ2-7, with TRBD2 matching 7 bases. Trimming cost V 8 bases and J 4 bases; bases outside gene matches: 11. The V gene's germline CDR1 is LNHDA and CDR2 SQIVND (reference sequence). The CDR3 is made up of 14 amino acids.

V is TRBV5-1 and J is TRBJ2-1; TRBD1 aligns across 7 bases. This CDR3 spans 16 amino acids. Unmatched junction bases numbered 11, after V lost 4 bases and J lost 4 bases. The germline V gene has CDR1 SGHRS and CDR2 YFSETQ. The CDR3 DNA sequence: TGCGCCAGCAGCCGGTCAGGGGGATTGGAATACAATGAGCAGTTCTTC. This sequence encodes CASSRSGGLEYNEQFF.

This clone showed up just once. The rearrangement uses TRBV19 and TRBJ2-2; the D gene is possibly TRBD2 (5 bases). Germline CDR1 and CDR2: LNHDA and SQIVND (reference sequence). Deletions cut 6 bases from V and 5 bases from J, with 16 bases between. The CDR3 is made up of 15 amino acids. CDR3 loop: CASRVIRDRTGELFF. In DNA form, the CDR3 reads TGTGCCAGTAGAGTAATACGGGATCGGACCGGGGAGCTGTTTTTT.

The chain carries TRBV11-2 and TRBJ2-3, with D perhaps matching TRBD2 (5 bases). V was trimmed by 2 bases and J by 2 bases, leaving 17 bases between them. This CDR3 has 17 amino acids. CDR1 and CDR2 from the germline V gene are SGHAT and FQNNGV. The DNA of the CDR3 is TGTGCCAGCAGCTTAAGCGGTTTAACGAGAGACACAGATACGCAGTATTTT. Translated, it gives CASSLSGLTRDTDTQYF.

This chain uses TRBV5-4 with TRBJ1-3; D remains unclear. Trimming stripped 5 bases from V and 0 bases from J, with 6 bases between. Germline CDR1 is SGHNT and CDR2 is YYREEE (reference sequence). The CDR3 length is 13 residues. CDR3 sequence: CASRQFSGNTIYF. The CDR3 nucleotides are TGTGCCAGCAGACAGTTCTCTGGAAACACCATATATTTT.